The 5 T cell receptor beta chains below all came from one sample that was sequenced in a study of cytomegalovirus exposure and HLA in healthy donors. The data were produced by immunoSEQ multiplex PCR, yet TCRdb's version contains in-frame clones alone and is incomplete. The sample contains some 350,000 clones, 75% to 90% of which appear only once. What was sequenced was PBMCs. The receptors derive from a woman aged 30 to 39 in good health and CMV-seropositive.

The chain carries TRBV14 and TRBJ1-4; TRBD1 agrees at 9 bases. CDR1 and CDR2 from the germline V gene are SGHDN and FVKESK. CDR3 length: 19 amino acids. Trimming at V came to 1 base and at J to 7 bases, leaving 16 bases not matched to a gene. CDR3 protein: CASSQGYRGQVVESEKLFF. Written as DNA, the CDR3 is TGTGCCAGCAGCCAAGGGTACAGGGGGCAGGTTGTTGAGAGTGAAAAACTGTTTTTT.

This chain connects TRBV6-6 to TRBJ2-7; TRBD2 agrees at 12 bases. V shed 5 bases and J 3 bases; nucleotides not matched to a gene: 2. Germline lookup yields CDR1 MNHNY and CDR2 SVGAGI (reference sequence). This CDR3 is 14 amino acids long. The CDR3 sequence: CASSRTSGIYEQYF. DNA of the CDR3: TGTGCCAGCAGTCGGACTAGCGGGATCTACGAGCAGTACTTC.

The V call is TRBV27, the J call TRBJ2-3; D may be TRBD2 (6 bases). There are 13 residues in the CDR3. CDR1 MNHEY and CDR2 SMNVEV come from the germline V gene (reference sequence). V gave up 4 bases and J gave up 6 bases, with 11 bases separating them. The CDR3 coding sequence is TGTGCCAGCAGTTCGACCCGGGGGGATACGCAGTATTTT. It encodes CASSSTRGDTQYF.

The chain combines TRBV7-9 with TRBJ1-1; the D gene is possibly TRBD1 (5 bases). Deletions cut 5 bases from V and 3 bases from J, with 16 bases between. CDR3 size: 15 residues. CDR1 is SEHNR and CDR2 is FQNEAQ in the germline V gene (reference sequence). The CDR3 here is CASSPIQAWDTEAFF. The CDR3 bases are TGTGCCAGCAGCCCCATACAGGCCTGGGACACTGAAGCTTTCTTT.

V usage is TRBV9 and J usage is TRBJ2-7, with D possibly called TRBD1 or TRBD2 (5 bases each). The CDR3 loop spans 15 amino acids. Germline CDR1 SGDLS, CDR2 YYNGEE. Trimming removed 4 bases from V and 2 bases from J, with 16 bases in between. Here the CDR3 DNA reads TGTGCCAGCAGCCGGGGTAGGGGCCTGACCTACGAGCAGTACTTC. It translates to CASSRGRGLTYEQYF.